This T cell receptor beta chain was profiled in a study of PD-1 blockade in classical Hodgkin lymphoma. Study-level points and caveats: Whatever underlies the repertoire differences (possibly disease activity or prior therapy) remains undefined.

Brentuximab vedotin exposure varied, and every patient relapsed after autologous stem cell transplantation. Complete response, partial response or progressive disease constituted the best response categories observed. The CDR3 spans 13 residues. Trimming removed 2 bases from V and 2 bases from J, with 5 bases in between. From germline, CDR1 is SGHNT and CDR2 YENEEA. Repertoires were generated with immunoSEQ multiplex PCR, while TCRdb's copy carries only in-frame clones and drops some. The sample carries 10,000 to 13,000 clones, about 75% recorded once. On this clone: Antigen unknown.

The chain joins TRBV11-3 to TRBJ2-3; D is unclear. Sequenced material: peripheral blood mononuclear cells (PBMCs), taken at baseline. The sequence was obtained from a human donor with classical Hodgkin lymphoma. This CDR3 is CASSLNPTDTQYF. CDR3 DNA: TGTGCCAGCAGCTTAAACCCCACAGATACGCAGTATTTT.